Listed here is a single T cell receptor (beta chain). This clone has just one count. Its antigen target is currently unknown. Per-base quality was not reported, and no clone a single base away is much larger than it. V is cut back by 7 bases and J by 7 bases, with 8 bases in the junction unmatched. The CDR3, from cysteine to phenylalanine, totals 14 residues. This entry keeps only the CDR3 DNA: 42 bases, framed from base 1. The CDR1 and CDR2 encoded by the germline V gene (reference sequence) are LNHDA and SQIVND. This specimen belongs to a study of blood T cell repertoires in COVID-19 (dated by TCRdb to 2018 to 2020). Background on the whole study: The collaborator samples originated in the United States, Italy and Spain and spanned the acute and convalescent phases of COVID-19. The prospective study material was composed of cDNA or gDNA derived from T cells, B-cell-depleted T cells, or PBMCs. Subjects who had been exposed to COVID-19, were actively infected with it, or had recovered from it provided the deeply sampled blood TCRbeta repertoires that made up the dataset. The repertoires were released in a freely available public database meant as a resource for research on the immune response to SARS-CoV-2. The samples were drawn from two sources: the first 160 participants of the ongoing ImmuneRACE study, and about 1,300 subjects contributed by 6 global collaborators. Sample metadata almost always included a de-identified subject ID, COVID-19 status, age in years and sex. Where available, HLA class I and class II types were obtained from metadata supplied by the sample provider rather than from assay-based typing.

TCRbeta CDR3 regions were amplified from genomic DNA using the immunoSEQ Assay, a bias-controlled multiplex PCR. Turning to the authors' computational methods: The number of nucleated cells in each sample was estimated by amplification of reference gene primers within the assay. To quantify the absolute abundance of each unique TCRbeta CDR3 rearrangement, sequence reads were collapsed and filtered. Productive Simpson clonality was computed per sample as the square root of Simpson's diversity index over productive rearrangements. TCRdb mirrors the immuneACCESS table, restricted to in-frame sequences. Some clones are absent from its copies; in checked studies, under half trace to an unresolved V gene, and the reason for the others is unknown. For V, J and clone size, that table is used; D and trimming come from the DNA. The sample yields approximately 280,000 clones; about nine tenths were counted once. Approximately 13% of the sample belongs to the ten largest clones.

Each collaborating institution followed its own protocols to collect whole blood in K2EDTA tubes. For TCRbeta analysis, collaborator samples were shipped as frozen whole blood, as isolated PBMCs, or as DNA extracted from either sample type. General conclusions and limits of the study: The quantity of clinical and demographic metadata differed by source and by participant and was supplied without curation.

The receptor was isolated from a woman aged 55-70 years with acute or convalescent COVID-19. The sequenced sample consisted of peripheral blood. The chain uses TRBV19 and TRBJ1-2; TRBD1 matches 11 bases in the middle. At the DNA level, the sequence is TGTGCCAGTACCTCAGTCGGGACAGGGGGTGGCTACACCTTC. Translated, this is CASTSVGTGGGYTF.